This T cell receptor (beta chain) emerged from a study of blood T cell repertoires in COVID-19. The CDR3 contains 16 residues. The germline CDR1 and CDR2 sequences are LGHNA and YNFKEQ. V was clipped by 1 base and J by 2 bases; unmatched bases: 2. Enrolled through a virtual design, the participants were between 18 and 89 years of age and came from 24 US areas. As processed by the authors: Scientists estimated how many nucleated cells there were by amplifying reference gene primers. Method: immunoSEQ multiplex PCR; TCRdb's copy keeps in-frame clones and lacks some. V and J calls and clone size follow that table, whereas D and trimming were derived from the DNA. The sample holds some 330,000 clones; around 84% are singletons and the top ten take about 4.6%. In the case of this clone: Other nucleotide sequences from this sample produce the same CDR3.

The specimen was PBMCs or T cells enriched from blood (not recorded which). This TCR was recovered from a young man who had recovered from COVID-19. The chain combines TRBV4-2 with TRBJ2-1; 10 bases line up with TRBD2. The CDR3 DNA sequence: TGTGCCAGCAGCCAAGTACTAGCGGGAACCTACAATGAGCAGTTCTTC. The encoded protein is CASSQVLAGTYNEQFF.